This T cell receptor beta chain was captured in a study of blood T cell repertoires in COVID-19. The overall study: The United States, Italy and Spain supplied acute and convalescent COVID-19 samples.

Germline CDR1 is SQVTM and CDR2 is ANQGSEA. CDR3 length: 13 amino acids. V shed 5 bases, J shed 3 bases, and the junction held 4 bases outside the gene matches. Using immunoSEQ multiplex PCR, the repertoire was profiled, and TCRdb retains in-frame clones only, with some absent. The table shows under 85,000 clones, with about 90% occurring only once. Input material: peripheral blood. This TCR came from a man aged 50 or older with acute or convalescent COVID-19. The rearrangement links TRBV29-1 to TRBJ1-5, with 7 bases fitting TRBD1. The CDR3 loop reads CSVQGDNNQPQHF. The CDR3 DNA reads as TGCAGCGTTCAGGGGGATAACAATCAGCCCCAGCATTTT.